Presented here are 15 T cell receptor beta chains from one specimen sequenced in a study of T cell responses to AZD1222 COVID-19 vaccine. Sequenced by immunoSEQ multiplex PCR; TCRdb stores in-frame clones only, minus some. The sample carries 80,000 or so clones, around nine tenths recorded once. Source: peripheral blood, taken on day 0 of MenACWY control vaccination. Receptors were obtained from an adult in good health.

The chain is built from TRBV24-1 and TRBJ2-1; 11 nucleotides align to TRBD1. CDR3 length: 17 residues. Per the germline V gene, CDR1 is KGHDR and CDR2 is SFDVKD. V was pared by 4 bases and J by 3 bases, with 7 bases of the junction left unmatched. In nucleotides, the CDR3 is TGTGCCACCAGTGACCGCCCCGGGACAGGGGGCTACAATGAGCAGTTCTTC. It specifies CATSDRPGTGGYNEQFF.

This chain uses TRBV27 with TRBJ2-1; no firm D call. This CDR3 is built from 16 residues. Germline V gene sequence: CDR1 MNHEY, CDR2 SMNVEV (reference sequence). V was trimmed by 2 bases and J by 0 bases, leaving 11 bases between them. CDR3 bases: TGTGCCAGCAGTTTACGAACCGTAAGCTCCTACAATGAGCAGTTCTTC. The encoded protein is CASSLRTVSSYNEQFF.

The CDR3 loop reads CASSPGLFTGELFF. The CDR3 DNA sequence: TGTGCCAGCAGCCCTGGACTATTCACCGGGGAGCTGTTTTTT. V is TRBV7-3 and J is TRBJ2-2, with a tentative D call TRBD2 (6 bases). The CDR3 runs 14 residues. Germline V gene lookup returns CDR1 SGHTA and CDR2 FQGTGA. Trimming removed 5 bases at V and 4 bases at J, with 11 bases between.

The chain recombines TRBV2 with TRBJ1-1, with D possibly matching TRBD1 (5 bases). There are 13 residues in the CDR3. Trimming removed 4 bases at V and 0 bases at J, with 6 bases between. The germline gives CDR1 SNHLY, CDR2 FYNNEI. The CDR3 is CASSVQVNTEAFF. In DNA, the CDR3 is TGTGCCAGCAGTGTACAGGTGAACACTGAAGCTTTCTTT.

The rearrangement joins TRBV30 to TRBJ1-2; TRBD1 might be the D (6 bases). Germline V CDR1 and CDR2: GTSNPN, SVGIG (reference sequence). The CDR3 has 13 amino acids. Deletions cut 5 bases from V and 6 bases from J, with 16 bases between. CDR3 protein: CAWGQKATDGYTF. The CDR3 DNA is TGTGCCTGGGGACAGAAGGCTACGGATGGCTACACCTTC.

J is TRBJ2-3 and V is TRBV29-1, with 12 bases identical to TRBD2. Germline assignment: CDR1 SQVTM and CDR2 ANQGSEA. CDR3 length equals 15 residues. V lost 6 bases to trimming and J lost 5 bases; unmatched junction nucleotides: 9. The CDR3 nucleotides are TGCAGCGTGCCCGCGACTAGCGGGAGATTAGATACGCAGTATTTT. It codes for CSVPATSGRLDTQYF.

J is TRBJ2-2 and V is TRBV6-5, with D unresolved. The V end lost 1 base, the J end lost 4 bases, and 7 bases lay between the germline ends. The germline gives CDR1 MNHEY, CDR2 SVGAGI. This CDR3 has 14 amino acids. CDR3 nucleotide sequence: TGTGCCAGCAGTTACTTCACAAGCACCGGGGAGCTGTTTTTT. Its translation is CASSYFTSTGELFF.

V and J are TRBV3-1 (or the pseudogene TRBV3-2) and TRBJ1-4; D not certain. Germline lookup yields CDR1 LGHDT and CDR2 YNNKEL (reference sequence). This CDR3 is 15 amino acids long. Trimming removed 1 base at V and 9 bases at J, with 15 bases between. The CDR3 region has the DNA TGTGCCAGCAGCCAAGGGACTATCAATGTGAAAAAACTGTTTTTT. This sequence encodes CASSQGTINVKKLFF.

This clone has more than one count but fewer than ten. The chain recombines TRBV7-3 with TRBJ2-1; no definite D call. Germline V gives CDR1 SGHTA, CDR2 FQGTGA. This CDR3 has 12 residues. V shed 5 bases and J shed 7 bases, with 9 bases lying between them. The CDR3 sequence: CASSNGPNEQFF. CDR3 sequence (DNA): TGTGCCAGCAGCAACGGCCCGAATGAGCAGTTCTTC.

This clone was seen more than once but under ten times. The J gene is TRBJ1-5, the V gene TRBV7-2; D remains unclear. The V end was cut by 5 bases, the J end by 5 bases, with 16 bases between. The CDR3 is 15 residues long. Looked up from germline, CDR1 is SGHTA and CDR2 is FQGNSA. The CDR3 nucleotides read TGTGCCAGCAGCCCCAGCGGAGGACTTTATCAGCCCCAGCATTTT. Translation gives CASSPSGGLYQPQHF.

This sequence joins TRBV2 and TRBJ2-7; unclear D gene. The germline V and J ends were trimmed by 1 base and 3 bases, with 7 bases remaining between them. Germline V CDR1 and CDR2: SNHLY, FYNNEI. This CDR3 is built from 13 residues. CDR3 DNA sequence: TGTGCCAGCAGTGAAGGCGGATTCTACGAGCAGTACTTC. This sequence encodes CASSEGGFYEQYF.

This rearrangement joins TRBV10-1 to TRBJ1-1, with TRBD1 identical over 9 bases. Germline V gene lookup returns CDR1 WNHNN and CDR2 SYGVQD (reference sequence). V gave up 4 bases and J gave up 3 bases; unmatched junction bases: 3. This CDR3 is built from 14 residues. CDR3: CASSGDRVDTEAFF. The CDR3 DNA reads TGCGCCAGCAGTGGGGACAGGGTGGACACTGAAGCTTTCTTT.

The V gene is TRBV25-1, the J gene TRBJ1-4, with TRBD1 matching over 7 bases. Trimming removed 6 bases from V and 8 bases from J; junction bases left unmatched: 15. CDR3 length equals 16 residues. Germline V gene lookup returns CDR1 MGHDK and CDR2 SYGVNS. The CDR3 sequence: CASSGGVGGLREKLFF. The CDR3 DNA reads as TGTGCCAGCAGCGGGGGGGTAGGGGGCCTGCGGGAAAAACTGTTTTTT.

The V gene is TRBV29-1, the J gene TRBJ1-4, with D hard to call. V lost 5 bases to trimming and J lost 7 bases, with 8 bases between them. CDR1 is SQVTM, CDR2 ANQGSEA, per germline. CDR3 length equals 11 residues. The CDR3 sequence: CSVRRGEKLFF. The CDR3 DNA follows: TGCAGCGTTCGACGGGGTGAAAAACTGTTTTTT.

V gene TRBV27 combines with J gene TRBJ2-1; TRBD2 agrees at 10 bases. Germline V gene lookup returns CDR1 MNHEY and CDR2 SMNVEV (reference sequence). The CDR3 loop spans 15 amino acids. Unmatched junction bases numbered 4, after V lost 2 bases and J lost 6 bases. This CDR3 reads CASSLGLAGVNEQFF. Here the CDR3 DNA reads TGTGCCAGCAGTTTAGGGCTAGCGGGAGTCAATGAGCAGTTCTTC.